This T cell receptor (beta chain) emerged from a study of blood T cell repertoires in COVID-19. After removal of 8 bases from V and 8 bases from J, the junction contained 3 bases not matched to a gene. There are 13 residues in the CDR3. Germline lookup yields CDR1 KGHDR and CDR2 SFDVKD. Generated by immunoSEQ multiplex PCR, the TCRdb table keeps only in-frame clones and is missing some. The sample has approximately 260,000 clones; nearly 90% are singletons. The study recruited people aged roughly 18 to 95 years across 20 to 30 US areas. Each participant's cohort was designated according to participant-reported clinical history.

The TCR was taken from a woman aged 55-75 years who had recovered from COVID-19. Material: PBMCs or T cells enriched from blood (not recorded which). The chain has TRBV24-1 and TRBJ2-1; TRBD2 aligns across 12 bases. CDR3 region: CATKASGRDEQFF. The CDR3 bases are TGTGCCACCAAGGCTAGCGGGAGGGATGAGCAGTTCTTC.